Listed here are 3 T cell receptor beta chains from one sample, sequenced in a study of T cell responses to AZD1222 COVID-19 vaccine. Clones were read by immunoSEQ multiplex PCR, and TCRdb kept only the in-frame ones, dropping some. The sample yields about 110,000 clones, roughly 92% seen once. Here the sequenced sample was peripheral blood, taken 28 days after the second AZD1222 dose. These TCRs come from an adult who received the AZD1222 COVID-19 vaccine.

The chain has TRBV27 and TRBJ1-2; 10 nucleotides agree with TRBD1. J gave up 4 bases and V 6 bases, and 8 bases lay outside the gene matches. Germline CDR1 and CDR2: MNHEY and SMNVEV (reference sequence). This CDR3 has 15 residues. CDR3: CASSLGQGPFYGYTF. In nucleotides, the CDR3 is TGTGCCAGCAGCCTGGGACAGGGGCCCTTCTATGGCTACACCTTC.

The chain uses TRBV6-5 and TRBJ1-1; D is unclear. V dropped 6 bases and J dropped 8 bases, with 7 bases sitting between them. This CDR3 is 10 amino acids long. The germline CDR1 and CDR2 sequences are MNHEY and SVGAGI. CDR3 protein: CASRDPEAFF. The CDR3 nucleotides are TGTGCCAGCAGGGACCCCGAAGCTTTCTTT.

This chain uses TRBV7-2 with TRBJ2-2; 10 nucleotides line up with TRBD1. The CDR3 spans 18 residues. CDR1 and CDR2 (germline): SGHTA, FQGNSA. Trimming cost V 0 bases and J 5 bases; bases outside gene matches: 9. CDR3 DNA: TGTGCCAGCAGCTTAGCCGAAGACAGGGGGCTGGAGACCGGGGAGCTGTTTTTT. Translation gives CASSLAEDRGLETGELFF.